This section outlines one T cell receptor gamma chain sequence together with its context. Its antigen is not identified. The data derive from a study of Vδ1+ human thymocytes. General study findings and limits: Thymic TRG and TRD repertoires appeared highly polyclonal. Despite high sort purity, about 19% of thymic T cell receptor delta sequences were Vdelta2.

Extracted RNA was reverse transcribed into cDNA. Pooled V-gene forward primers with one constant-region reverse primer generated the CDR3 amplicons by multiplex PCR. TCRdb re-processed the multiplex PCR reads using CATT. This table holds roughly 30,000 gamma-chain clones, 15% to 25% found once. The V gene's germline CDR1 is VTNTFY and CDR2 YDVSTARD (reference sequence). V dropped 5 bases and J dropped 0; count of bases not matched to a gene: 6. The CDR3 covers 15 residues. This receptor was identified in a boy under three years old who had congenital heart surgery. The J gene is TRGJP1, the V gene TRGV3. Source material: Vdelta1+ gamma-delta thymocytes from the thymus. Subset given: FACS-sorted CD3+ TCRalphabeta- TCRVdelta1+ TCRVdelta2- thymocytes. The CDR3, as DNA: TGTGCCACCTGGGGCCATAATACCACTGGTTGGTTCAAGATATTT. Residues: CATWGHNTTGWFKIF.